One sample yielded the 21 T cell receptor beta chains listed below, sequenced in a study of identical twins. TCRdb called the 5' RACE reads again in MiXCR, with one record for every CDR3 protein. The data show 200,000 to 250,000 distinct CDR3 sequences, less than 8% seen once. This same sample was also part of a study on yellow fever vaccine responses in identical twins.

Sequencing used memory (CD45RO+) T cells sorted from blood. The receptors come from a woman between 18 and 29 years old in good health.

This clonotype was seen a handful of times. This chain uses TRBV4-2 with TRBJ2-1, with TRBD2 identical over 8 bases. This CDR3 has 15 amino acids. In germline, CDR1 is LGHNA, CDR2 YNFKEQ. V lost 0 bases and J lost 10; bases outside the gene matches: 8. CDR3 sequence: CASSQDLFGGREQFF. The CDR3 bases are TGTGCCAGCAGCCAAGATCTGTTTGGCGGGAGGGAGCAGTTCTTC.

This chain links TRBV2 with TRBJ1-6, with D uncertain. CDR1 and CDR2 (germline): SNHLY, FYNNEI. Trimming left V 7 bases short and J 7 bases short, with 5 bases between. The CDR3 has 11 amino acids. This CDR3 is CASTANSPLHF. DNA for the CDR3: TGTGCCAGCACAGCGAATTCACCCCTCCACTTT.

In this sample, this clonotype turned up a few times. The chain recombines TRBV5-1 with TRBJ1-2, with D perhaps matching TRBD1 (5 bases). The germline gives CDR1 SGHRS, CDR2 YFSETQ. V lost 0 bases, J lost 8 bases, and 14 bases lay in between. The CDR3 is 14 amino acids. This CDR3 reads CASSLEAGTMGYTF. CDR3 in DNA: TGCGCCAGCAGCTTGGAAGCCGGGACTATGGGCTACACCTTC.

This chain links TRBV20-1 with TRBJ2-7, with 9 bases fitting TRBD2. Germline-derived CDR1 and CDR2 are DFQATT and SNEGSKA (reference sequence). After removal of 0 bases from V and 6 bases from J, the junction contained 9 bases not matched to a gene. CDR3 length equals 15 residues. CDR3 sequence (DNA): TGCAGTGCTAGAGATTTGAGCGGGGGGAAACGCGAGCAGTACTTC. Encoded protein: CSARDLSGGKREQYF.

Comment on this clonotype: A much larger clone differs from this one at a single base, so this may be a read error. The chain uses TRBV20-1 and TRBJ2-2; 9 nucleotides match TRBD2. CDR3 length equals 17 residues. Looked up from germline, CDR1 is DFQATT and CDR2 is SNEGSKA (reference sequence). This CDR3 is CCARDLRAGGDTGELFF. The CDR3 DNA reads TGCTGTGCTAGAGATCTCCGAGCGGGGGGAGACACCGGGGAGCTGTTTTTT.

This clonotype showed up just a few times. This chain uses TRBV20-1 with TRBJ2-5; 10 nucleotides agree with TRBD2. Germline trimming cut 4 bases from V and 4 bases from J; bases unmatched to any gene: 6. There are 14 residues in the CDR3. Germline CDR1 DFQATT, CDR2 SNEGSKA (reference sequence). CDR3 protein: CSAKAGGPIETQYF. The CDR3 DNA reads as TGCAGTGCTAAAGCGGGAGGGCCCATAGAGACCCAGTACTTC.

V is TRBV20-1 and J is TRBJ2-4, with a tentative D call TRBD1 (5 bases). CDR3 length: 15 amino acids. V was clipped by 4 bases and J by 0 bases, with 13 bases between them. The germline V gene encodes CDR1 DFQATT and CDR2 SNEGSKA (reference sequence). CDR3 in amino acids: CSATPRQLAKNIQYF. The CDR3 nucleotides read TGCAGTGCTACGCCACGACAGCTAGCCAAAAACATTCAGTACTTC.

This clonotype was detected a few times. The CDR3 DNA reads TGTGCCAGCAGTTCTCAGGGTCTCCCGCCGGCCGACGAGCAGTACTTC. Its protein product is CASSSQGLPPADEQYF. The chain carries TRBV12-3 or TRBV12-4 and TRBJ2-7; D might be TRBD1 (5 bases). V was clipped by 4 bases and J by 5 bases, with 21 bases between them. The CDR3 contains 16 residues.

Ten or more counts support this clonotype. The chain couples TRBV4-2 to TRBJ2-7; 10 nucleotides line up with TRBD1. The CDR3 is 15 residues long. J lost 6 bases, V lost 4 bases, and 9 bases had no gene match. Germline V gives CDR1 LGHNA, CDR2 YNFKEQ. The CDR3 loop reads CASSLIGTGVREQYF. In DNA, the CDR3 is TGTGCCAGCAGCCTTATAGGGACAGGGGTTCGCGAGCAGTACTTC.

This clonotype was observed at least ten times. The rearrangement links TRBV10-3 to TRBJ1-5, with 8 positions matching TRBD1. The CDR3 loop spans 15 amino acids. J was trimmed by 3 bases and V by 3 bases; bases with no gene match: 4. Germline V gene sequence: CDR1 ENHRY, CDR2 SYGVKD. In DNA form, the CDR3 reads TGTGCCATCAGTGAAGGACAGGGCTACAATCAGCCCCAGCATTTT. It encodes CAISEGQGYNQPQHF.

This clonotype came up a few times. The chain combines TRBV7-2 with TRBJ1-6; 8 bases agree with TRBD1. The CDR3 contains 15 residues. CDR1 and CDR2 from the germline V gene are SGHTA and FQGNSA. After removal of 5 bases from V and 5 bases from J, the junction contained 5 bases not matched to a gene. In DNA, the CDR3 is TGTGCCAGCAGCCTGAACAGGGGGAATAATTCACCCCTCCACTTT. It specifies CASSLNRGNNSPLHF.

The rearrangement uses TRBV3-1 and TRBJ2-1; 7 nucleotides line up with TRBD2. V trimming: 4 bases; J trimming: 0 bases; junction bases outside the gene matches: 3. The germline V gene has CDR1 LGHDT and CDR2 YNNKEL (reference sequence). The CDR3 is made up of 15 amino acids. The CDR3 loop reads CASSPQRGSYNEQFF. DNA for the CDR3: TGTGCCAGCAGCCCTCAGCGGGGCTCCTACAATGAGCAGTTCTTC.

CDR3 region: CSARGRADYEQYF. In nucleotides, the CDR3 is TGCAGTGCTAGAGGACGGGCCGACTACGAGCAGTACTTC. The V call is TRBV20-1, the J call TRBJ2-7; D remains ambiguous. The ends were cut back, 1 base at V and 3 bases at J, with 10 bases in the middle. The CDR3 length is 13 residues. Germline values: CDR1 DFQATT, CDR2 SNEGSKA (reference sequence).

This clonotype was observed a handful of times. The chain has TRBV5-1 and TRBJ2-4, with 10 positions matching TRBD2. This CDR3 contains 14 residues. Germline CDR1 is SGHRS and CDR2 is YFSETQ. J lost 8 bases, V lost 3 bases, and 5 bases had no gene match. CDR3 sequence reads: CASSYGTSVDIQYF. CDR3 bases: TGCGCCAGCAGCTATGGGACTAGCGTTGACATTCAGTACTTC.

The table lists this clonotype with a few counts. The DNA of the CDR3 is TGCGCCAGCAGCGACAGGGGGCTAGGGGATACGCAGTATTTT. Translation gives CASSDRGLGDTQYF. The chain is built from TRBV5-1 and TRBJ2-3, with 10 bases fitting TRBD1. Trimming removed 4 bases from V and 6 bases from J; junction bases left unmatched: 5. Germline V gene lookup returns CDR1 SGHRS and CDR2 YFSETQ. The CDR3 runs 14 residues. The entire variable domain, with the rest obtained from reference TRBV5-1 and TRBJ2-3, is as follows: KAGVTQTPRYLIKTRGQQVTLSCSPISGHRSVSWYQQTPGQGLQFLFEYFSETQRNKGNFPGRFSGRQFSNSRSEMNVSTLELGDSALYLCASSDRGLGDTQYFGPGTRLTVL.

V and J are TRBV11-1 and TRBJ2-1; D not certain. Germline assignment: CDR1 SGHAT and CDR2 FQDESV (reference sequence). Trimming left V 4 bases short and J 5 bases short, with 6 bases between. This CDR3 comprises 12 residues. CDR3 sequence: CASSSEHNEQFF. CDR3 bases: TGTGCCAGCAGCTCGGAACACAATGAGCAGTTCTTC.

This clonotype has a handful of counts. The CDR3 spells CASRKGGRDTGELFF. The CDR3 DNA is TGCGCCAGCAGAAAAGGGGGCAGGGACACCGGGGAGCTGTTTTTT. V usage is TRBV4-3 and J usage is TRBJ2-2; 7 nucleotides agree with TRBD1. Germline V gene data show CDR1 as LGHNA and CDR2 as YSLEER. The CDR3 has 15 amino acids. V dropped 6 bases and J dropped 3; count of bases not matched to a gene: 7.

The CDR3 spells CASSARTEAFF. The CDR3 DNA sequence: TGTGCCAGCAGTGCCAGGACTGAAGCTTTCTTT. The chain couples TRBV2 to TRBJ1-1; no clear D gene. V shed 4 bases and J shed 5 bases, with 5 bases lying between them. The CDR3 spans 11 residues. Per the germline V gene, CDR1 is SNHLY and CDR2 is FYNNEI.

About this clonotype itself: This may be a read error: a much more frequent sequence differs by one nucleotide. The chain couples TRBV12-3 or TRBV12-4 to TRBJ2-1, with 7 nucleotides matching TRBD1. This CDR3 has 14 residues. This chain's CDR3 is CASGRDRPLNEHFF. The CDR3 DNA sequence: TGTGCCAGCGGCCGGGACAGACCTCTCAATGAGCATTTCTTC.

The sample holds many counts of this clonotype. The J gene is TRBJ1-1, the V gene TRBV4-2; perhaps TRBD1 as D (6 bases). V was clipped by 3 bases and J by 2 bases, with 16 bases between them. The CDR3 runs 16 residues. Germline V gene data show CDR1 as LGHNA and CDR2 as YNFKEQ. The CDR3 is CASSHSGGARNTEAFF. The DNA of the CDR3 is TGTGCCAGCAGCCATTCGGGGGGGGCCCGTAACACTGAAGCTTTCTTT.

The chain links TRBV11-1 to TRBJ2-3; 8 positions agree with TRBD2. The V gene end was trimmed by 4 bases and the J gene end by 1 base; junction bases not matched to a gene: 10. The CDR3 consists of 17 residues. Germline values: CDR1 SGHAT, CDR2 FQDESV (reference sequence). The chain's CDR3 is CASSYKRGGRGTDTQYF. The CDR3 DNA reads as TGTGCCAGCAGCTATAAACGGGGGGGCCGCGGCACAGATACGCAGTATTTT.